This TCR beta chain was recovered during a study of control samples from healthy donors and cancer patients. Assay used: immunoSEQ multiplex PCR; TCRdb lists only in-frame clones, some missing. The sample has 100,000 to 150,000 clones, about nine tenths seen once; the top ten hold over 6.5%. J lost 10 bases, V lost 3 bases, and 10 bases had no gene match. This CDR3 contains 15 residues. The germline V gene has CDR1 KGHDR and CDR2 SFDVKD. This TCR was recovered from a man aged 40-49 years in good health. The sequenced material came from blood. The chain carries TRBV24-1 and TRBJ2-5; 10 bases are a match to TRBD1. The CDR3 DNA reads as TGTGCCACCAGTGATGGGGACAGGGGTGTTAGAGACCAGTACTTC. It translates to CATSDGDRGVRDQYF.